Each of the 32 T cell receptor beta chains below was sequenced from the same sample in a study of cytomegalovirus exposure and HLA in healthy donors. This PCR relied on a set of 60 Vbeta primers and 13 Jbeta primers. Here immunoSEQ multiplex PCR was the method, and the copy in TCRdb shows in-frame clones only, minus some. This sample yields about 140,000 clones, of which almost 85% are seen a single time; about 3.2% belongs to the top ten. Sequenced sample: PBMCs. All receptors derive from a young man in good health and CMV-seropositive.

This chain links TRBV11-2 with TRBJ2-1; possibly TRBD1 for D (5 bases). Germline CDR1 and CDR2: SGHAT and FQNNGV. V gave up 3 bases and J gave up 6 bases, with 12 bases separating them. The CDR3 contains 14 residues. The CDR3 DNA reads TGTGCCAGCAGCTTTGCAGGGTGGGCCAATGAGCAGTTCTTC. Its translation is CASSFAGWANEQFF.

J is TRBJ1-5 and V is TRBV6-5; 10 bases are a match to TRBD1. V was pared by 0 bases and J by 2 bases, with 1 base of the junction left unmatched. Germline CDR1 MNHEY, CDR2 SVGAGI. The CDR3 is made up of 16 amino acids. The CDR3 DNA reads TGTGCCAGCAGTTACTCGGGGACAGGGGGCAATCAGCCCCAGCATTTT. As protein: CASSYSGTGGNQPQHF.

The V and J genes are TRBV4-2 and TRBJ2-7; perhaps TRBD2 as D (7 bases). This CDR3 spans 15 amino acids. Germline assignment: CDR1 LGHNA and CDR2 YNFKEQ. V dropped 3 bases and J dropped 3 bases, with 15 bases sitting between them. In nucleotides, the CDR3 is TGTGCCAGCAGCCACGCCGAGGGGGGGGACTACGAGCAGTACTTC. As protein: CASSHAEGGDYEQYF.

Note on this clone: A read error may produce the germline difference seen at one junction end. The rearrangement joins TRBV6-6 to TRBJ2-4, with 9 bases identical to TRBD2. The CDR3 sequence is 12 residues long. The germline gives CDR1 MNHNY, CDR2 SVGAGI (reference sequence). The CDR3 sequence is CASSGIRTSESF. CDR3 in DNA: TGTGCCAGCAGTGGTATTCGGACTAGCGAGAGCTTC.

CDR3: CASSLLTGTVLNTEAFF. In DNA, the CDR3 is TGTGCCAGCAGTTTATTGACAGGGACTGTCTTGAACACTGAAGCTTTCTTT. The rearrangement uses TRBV28 and TRBJ1-1, with 7 bases aligning to TRBD1. The V segment lost 1 base and the J segment 0 bases; nucleotides outside the gene matches: 8. Germline V lookup: CDR1 MDHEN, CDR2 SYDVKM. The CDR3 contains 17 residues.

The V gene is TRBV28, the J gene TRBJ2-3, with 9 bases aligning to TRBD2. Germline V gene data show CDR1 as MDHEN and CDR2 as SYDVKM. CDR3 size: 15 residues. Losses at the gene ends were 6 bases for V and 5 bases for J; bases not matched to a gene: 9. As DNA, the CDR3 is TGTGCCAGCAGCCCCCCAGGAGCGGGAGGAGATACGCAGTATTTT. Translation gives CASSPPGAGGDTQYF.

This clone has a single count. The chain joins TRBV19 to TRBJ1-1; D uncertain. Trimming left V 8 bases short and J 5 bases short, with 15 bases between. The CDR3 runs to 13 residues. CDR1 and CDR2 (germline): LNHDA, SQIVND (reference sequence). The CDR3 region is CASVTPEGTEAFF. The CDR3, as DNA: TGTGCCAGTGTTACCCCCGAGGGAACTGAAGCTTTCTTT.

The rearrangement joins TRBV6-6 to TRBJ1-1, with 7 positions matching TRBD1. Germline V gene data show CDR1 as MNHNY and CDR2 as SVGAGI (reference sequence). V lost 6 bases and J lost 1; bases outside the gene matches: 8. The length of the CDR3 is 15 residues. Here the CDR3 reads CASRLPGQPNTEAFF. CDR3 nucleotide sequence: TGTGCCAGCAGATTACCGGGACAGCCGAACACTGAAGCTTTCTTT.

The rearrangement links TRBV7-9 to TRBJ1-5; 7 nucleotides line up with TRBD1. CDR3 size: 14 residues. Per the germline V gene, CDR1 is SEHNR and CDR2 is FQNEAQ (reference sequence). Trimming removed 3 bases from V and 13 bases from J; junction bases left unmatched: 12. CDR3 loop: CASSFGFDRAPQHF. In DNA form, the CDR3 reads TGTGCCAGCAGCTTCGGGTTCGACAGGGCTCCGCAGCATTTT.

This CDR3 is CASSLIAAIYNEQFF. Here the CDR3 DNA reads TGTGCCAGCAGCCTTATAGCGGCAATCTACAATGAGCAGTTCTTC. V is TRBV14 and J is TRBJ2-1, with D possibly TRBD2 on 6 matching bases. CDR1 is SGHDN, CDR2 FVKESK, per germline. The CDR3 contains 15 residues. V lost 4 bases, J lost 3 bases, and 13 bases lay in between.

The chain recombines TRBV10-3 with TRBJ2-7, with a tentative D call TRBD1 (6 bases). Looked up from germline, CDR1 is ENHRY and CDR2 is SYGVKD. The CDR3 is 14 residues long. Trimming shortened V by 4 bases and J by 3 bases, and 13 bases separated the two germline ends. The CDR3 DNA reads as TGTGCCATCAGTGGGACAGTCAAAGGCTACGAGCAGTACTTC. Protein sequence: CAISGTVKGYEQYF.

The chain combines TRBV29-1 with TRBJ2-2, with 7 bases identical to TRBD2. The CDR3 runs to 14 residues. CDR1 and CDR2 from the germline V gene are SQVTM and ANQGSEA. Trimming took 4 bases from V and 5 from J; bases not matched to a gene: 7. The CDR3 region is CSVVRAGVTGELFF. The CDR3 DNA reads TGCAGCGTTGTTAGGGCGGGAGTTACCGGGGAGCTGTTTTTT.

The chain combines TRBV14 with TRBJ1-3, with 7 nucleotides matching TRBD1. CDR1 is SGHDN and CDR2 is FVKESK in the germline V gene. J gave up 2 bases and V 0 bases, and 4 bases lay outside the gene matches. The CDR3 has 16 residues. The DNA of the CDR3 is TGTGCCAGCAGCCAAGATAGGGGGACAGCTGGAAACACCATATATTTT. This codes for CASSQDRGTAGNTIYF.

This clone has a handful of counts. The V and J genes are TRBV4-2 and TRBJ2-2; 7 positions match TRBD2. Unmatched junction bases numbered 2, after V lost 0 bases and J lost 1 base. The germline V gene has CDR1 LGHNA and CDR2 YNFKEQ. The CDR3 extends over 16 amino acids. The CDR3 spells CASSQDPSGNTGELFF. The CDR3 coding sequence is TGTGCCAGCAGCCAAGATCCTAGCGGGAACACCGGGGAGCTGTTTTTT.

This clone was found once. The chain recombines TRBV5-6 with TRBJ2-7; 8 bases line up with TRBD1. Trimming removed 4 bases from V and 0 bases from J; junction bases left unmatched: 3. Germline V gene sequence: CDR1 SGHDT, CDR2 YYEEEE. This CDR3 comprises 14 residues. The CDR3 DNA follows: TGTGCCAGCAGCCCCGACAGGGGCTCCTACGAGCAGTACTTC. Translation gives CASSPDRGSYEQYF.

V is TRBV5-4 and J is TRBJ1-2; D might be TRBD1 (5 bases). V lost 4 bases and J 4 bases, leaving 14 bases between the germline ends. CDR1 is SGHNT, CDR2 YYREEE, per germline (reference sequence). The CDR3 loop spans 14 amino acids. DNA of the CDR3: TGTGCCAGCAGCCCATACAGGCTTCTCTATGGCTACACCTTC. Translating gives CASSPYRLLYGYTF.

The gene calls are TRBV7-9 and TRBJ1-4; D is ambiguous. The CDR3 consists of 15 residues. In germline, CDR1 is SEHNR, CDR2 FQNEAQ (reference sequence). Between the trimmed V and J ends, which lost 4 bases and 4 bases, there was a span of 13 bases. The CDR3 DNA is TGTGCCAGCAGCTCCCAGAATGGTTATAATGAAAAACTGTTTTTT. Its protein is CASSSQNGYNEKLFF.

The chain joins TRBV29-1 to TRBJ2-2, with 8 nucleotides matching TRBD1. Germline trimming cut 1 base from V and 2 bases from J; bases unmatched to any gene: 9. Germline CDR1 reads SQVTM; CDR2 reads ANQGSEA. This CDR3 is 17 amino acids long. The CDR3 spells CSVEVRTGQTNTGELFF. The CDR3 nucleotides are TGCAGCGTTGAAGTGAGGACAGGGCAAACAAACACCGGGGAGCTGTTTTTT.

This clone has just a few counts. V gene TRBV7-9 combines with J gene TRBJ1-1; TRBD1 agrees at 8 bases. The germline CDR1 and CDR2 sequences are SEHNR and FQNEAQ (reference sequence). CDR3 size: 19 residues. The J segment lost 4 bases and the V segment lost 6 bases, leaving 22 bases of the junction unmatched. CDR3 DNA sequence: TGTGCCAGCAGTTTTCCAATATACAAGCCGACAGGGGTCAGCACTGAAGCTTTCTTT. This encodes CASSFPIYKPTGVSTEAFF.

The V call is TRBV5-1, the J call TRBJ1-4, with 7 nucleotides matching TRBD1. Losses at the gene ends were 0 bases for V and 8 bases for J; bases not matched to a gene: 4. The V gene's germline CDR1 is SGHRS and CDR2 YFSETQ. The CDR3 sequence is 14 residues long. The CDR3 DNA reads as TGCGCCAGCAGCTTGGAACAGGGGAAGGAAAAACTGTTTTTT. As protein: CASSLEQGKEKLFF.

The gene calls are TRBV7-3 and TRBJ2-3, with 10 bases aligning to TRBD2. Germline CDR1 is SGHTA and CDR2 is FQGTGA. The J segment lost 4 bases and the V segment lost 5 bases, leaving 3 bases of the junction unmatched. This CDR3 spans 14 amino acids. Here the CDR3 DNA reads TGTGCCAGCAGCCCGGGACTAGCGTCAGATACGCAGTATTTT. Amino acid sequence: CASSPGLASDTQYF. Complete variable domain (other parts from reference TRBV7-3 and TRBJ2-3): GAGVSQTPSNKVTEKGKYVELRCDPISGHTALYWYRQSLGQGPEFLIYFQGTGAADDSGLPNDRFFAVRPEGSVSTLKIQRTERGDSAVYLCASSPGLASDTQYFGPGTRLTVL.

In DNA, the CDR3 is TGTGCCTGGAGCCAGGGCGGGGATCAGCCCCAGCATTTT. This encodes CAWSQGGDQPQHF. V is TRBV30 and J is TRBJ1-5; tentative D call: TRBD1 (5 bases). V lost 3 bases, J lost 5 bases, and 11 bases lay in between. This CDR3 has 13 amino acids. Germline CDR1 reads GTSNPN; CDR2 reads SVGIG (reference sequence). Supplemented by reference TRBV30 and TRBJ1-5, the full variable domain reads SQTIHQWPATLVQPVGSPLSLECTVEGTSNPNLYWYRQAAGRGLQLLFYSVGIGQISSEVPQNLSASRPQDRQFILSSKKLLLSDSGFYLCAWSQGGDQPQHFGDGTRLSIL.

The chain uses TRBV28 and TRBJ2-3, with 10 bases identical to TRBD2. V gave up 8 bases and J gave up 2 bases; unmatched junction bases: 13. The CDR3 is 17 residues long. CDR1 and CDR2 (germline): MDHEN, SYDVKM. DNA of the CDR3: TGTGCCAGCTCCCAACCCGGACTAGCGGAGGCCACAGATACGCAGTATTTT. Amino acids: CASSQPGLAEATDTQYF.

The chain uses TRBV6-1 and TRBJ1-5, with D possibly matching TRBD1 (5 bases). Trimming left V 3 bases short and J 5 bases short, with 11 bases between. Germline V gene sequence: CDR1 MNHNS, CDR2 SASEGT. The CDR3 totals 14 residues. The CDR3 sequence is CASSEGQGYQPQHF. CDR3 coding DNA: TGTGCCAGCAGTGAGGGGCAGGGCTATCAGCCCCAGCATTTT.

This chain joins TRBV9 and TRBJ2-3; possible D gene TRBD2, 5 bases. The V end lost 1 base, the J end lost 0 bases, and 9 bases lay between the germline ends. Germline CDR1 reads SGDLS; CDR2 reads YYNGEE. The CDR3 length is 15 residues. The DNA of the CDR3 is TGTGCCAGCAGCGTAACGGCGGGTAGCACAGATACGCAGTATTTT. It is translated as CASSVTAGSTDTQYF.

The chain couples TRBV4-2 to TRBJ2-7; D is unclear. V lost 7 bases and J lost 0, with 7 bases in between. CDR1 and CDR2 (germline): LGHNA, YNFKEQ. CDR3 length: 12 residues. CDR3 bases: TGTGCCAGCACGGGTAGCTCCTACGAGCAGTACTTC. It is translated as CASTGSSYEQYF.

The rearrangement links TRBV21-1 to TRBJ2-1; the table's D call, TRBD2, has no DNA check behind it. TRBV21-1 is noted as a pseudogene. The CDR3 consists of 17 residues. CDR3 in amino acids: CASSKGASGRVGNEQFF. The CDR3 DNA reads TGTGCCAGCAGCAAAGGGGCTAGCGGGAGGGTGGGGAATGAGCAGTTCTTC.

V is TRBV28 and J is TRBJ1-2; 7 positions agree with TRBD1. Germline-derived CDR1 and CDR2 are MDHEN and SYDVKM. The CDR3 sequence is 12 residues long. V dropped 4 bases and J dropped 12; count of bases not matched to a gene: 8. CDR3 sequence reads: CASSSDRDVHTF. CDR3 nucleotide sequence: TGTGCCAGCAGTTCCGACAGGGATGTCCACACCTTC.

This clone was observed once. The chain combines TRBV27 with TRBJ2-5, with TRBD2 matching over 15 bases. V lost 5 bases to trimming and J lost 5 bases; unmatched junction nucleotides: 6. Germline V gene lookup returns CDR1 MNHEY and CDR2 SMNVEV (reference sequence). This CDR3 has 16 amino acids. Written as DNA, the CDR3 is TGTGCCAGCAGTCCGGGGACTAGCGGGAGGCGGGAGACCCAGTACTTC. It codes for CASSPGTSGRRETQYF.

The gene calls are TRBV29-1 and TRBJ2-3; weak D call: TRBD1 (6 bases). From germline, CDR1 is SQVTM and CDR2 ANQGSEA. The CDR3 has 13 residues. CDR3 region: CTYSWQGTDTQYF. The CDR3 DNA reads TGCACCTATTCGTGGCAGGGGACAGATACGCAGTATTTT.

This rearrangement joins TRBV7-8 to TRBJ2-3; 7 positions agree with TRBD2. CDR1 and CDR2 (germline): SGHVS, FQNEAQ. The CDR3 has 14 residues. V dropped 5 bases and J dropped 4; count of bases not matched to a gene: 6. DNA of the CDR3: TGTGCCAGCAGCCCGCGGGAGTGGGCAGATACGCAGTATTTT. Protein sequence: CASSPREWADTQYF.

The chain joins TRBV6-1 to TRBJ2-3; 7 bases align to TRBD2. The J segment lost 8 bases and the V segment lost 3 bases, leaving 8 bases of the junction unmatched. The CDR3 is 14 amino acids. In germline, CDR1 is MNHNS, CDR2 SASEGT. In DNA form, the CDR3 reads TGTGCCAGCAGTGATTCGGGAGGCGTTCGTACGCAGTATTTT. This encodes CASSDSGGVRTQYF.